This T cell receptor (beta chain) was recorded in a study of blood T cell repertoires in COVID-19. Study details: The United States, Italy and Spain were the sources of the acute and convalescent COVID-19 samples.

Trimming shortened V by 5 bases and J by 3 bases, and 12 bases separated the two germline ends. The germline gives CDR1 SGHTA, CDR2 FQGTGA. CDR3 size: 14 residues. The repertoire was sequenced with immunoSEQ multiplex PCR; TCRdb's copy has only in-frame clones and lacks some. The sample carries roughly 100,000 clones, approximately 84% recorded once. Sequencing used peripheral blood. The chain links TRBV7-3 to TRBJ2-3; TRBD2 might be the D (6 bases). The sequence came from a human donor in a cohort sampled during active COVID-19. The CDR3 region is CASSTGLTTDTQYF. The CDR3 coding sequence is TGTGCCAGCAGCACGGGACTGACTACAGATACGCAGTATTTT.